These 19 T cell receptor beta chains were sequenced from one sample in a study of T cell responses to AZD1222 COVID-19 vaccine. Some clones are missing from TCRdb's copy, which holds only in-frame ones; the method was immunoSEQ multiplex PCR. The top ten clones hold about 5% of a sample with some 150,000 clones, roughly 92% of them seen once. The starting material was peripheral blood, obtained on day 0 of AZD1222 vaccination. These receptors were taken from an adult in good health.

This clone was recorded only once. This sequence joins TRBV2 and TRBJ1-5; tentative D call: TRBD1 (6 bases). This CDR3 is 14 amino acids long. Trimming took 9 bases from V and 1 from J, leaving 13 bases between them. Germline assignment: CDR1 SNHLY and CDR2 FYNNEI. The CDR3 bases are TGTGCCAGTGGGATACAGGGAAGCAATCAGCCCCAGCATTTT. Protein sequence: CASGIQGSNQPQHF.

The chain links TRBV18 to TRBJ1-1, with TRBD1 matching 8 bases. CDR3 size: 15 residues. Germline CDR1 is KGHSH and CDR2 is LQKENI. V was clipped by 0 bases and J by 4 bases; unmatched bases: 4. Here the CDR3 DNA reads TGTGCCAGCTCACCACCGCCGACAGGGGCCACTGAAGCTTTCTTT. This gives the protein CASSPPPTGATEAFF.

CDR3 in amino acids: CASSRVGSYEQYF. As DNA, the CDR3 is TGTGCCAGTAGTAGAGTTGGCTCCTACGAGCAGTACTTC. This chain connects TRBV19 to TRBJ2-7; D unresolved. Germline CDR1 is LNHDA and CDR2 is SQIVND (reference sequence). This CDR3 is 13 amino acids long. Trimming took off 4 bases at V and 0 bases at J, with 7 bases between the two ends. The variable domain in full, completed from reference TRBV19 and TRBJ2-7, reads DGGITQSPKYLFRKEGQNVTLSCEQNLNHDAMYWYRQDPGQGLRLIYYSQIVNDFQKGDIAEGYSVSREKKESFPLTVTSAQKNPTAFYLCASSRVGSYEQYFGPGTRLTVT.

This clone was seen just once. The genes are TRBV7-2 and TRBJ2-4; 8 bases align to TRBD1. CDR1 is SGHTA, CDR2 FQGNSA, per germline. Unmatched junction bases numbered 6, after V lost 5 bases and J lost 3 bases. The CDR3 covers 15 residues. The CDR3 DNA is TGTGCCAGCAGCGGCGACAGGGGCGGCAAAAACATTCAGTACTTC. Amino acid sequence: CASSGDRGGKNIQYF.

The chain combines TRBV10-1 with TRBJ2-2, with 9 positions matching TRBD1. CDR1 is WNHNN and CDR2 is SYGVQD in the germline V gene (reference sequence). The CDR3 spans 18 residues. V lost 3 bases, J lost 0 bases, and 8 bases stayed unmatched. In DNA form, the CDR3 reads TGCGCCAGCAGTGATCCAGGACAGGGGAAGACGAACACCGGGGAGCTGTTTTTT. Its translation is CASSDPGQGKTNTGELFF.

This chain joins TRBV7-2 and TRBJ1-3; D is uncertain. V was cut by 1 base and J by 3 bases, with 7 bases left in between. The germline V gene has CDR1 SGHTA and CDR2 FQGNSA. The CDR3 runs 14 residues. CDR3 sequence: CASSLGVSGNTIYF. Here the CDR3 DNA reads TGTGCCAGCAGCTTAGGAGTTAGTGGAAACACCATATATTTT. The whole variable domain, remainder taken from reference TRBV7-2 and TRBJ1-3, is GAGVSQSPSNKVTEKGKDVELRCDPISGHTALYWYRQSLGQGLEFLIYFQGNSAPDKSGLPSDRFSAERTGGSVSTLTIQRTQQEDSAVYLCASSLGVSGNTIYFGEGSWLTVV.

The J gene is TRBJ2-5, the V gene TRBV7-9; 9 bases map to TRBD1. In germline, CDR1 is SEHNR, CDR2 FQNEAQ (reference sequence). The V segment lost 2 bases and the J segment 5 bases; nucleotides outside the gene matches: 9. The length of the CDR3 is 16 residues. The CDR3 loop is CASSLTGQGRWETQYF. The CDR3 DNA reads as TGTGCCAGCAGCTTAACGGGACAGGGAAGGTGGGAGACCCAGTACTTC.

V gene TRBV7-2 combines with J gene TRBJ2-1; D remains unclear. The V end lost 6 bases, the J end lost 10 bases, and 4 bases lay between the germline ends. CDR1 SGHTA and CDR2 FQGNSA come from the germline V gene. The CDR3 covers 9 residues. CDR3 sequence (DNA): TGTGCCAGCAGTCCCGAGCAGTTCTTC. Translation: CASSPEQFF. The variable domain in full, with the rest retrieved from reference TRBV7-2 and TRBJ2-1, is GAGVSQSPSNKVTEKGKDVELRCDPISGHTALYWYRQSLGQGLEFLIYFQGNSAPDKSGLPSDRFSAERTGGSVSTLTIQRTQQEDSAVYLCASSPEQFFGPGTRLTVL.

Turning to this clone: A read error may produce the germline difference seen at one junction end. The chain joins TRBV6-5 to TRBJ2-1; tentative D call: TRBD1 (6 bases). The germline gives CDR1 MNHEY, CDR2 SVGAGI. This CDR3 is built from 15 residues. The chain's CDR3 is CASNYGQTGNNEQFF. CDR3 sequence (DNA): TGTGCCAGCAATTACGGACAGACGGGGAACAATGAGCAGTTCTTC.

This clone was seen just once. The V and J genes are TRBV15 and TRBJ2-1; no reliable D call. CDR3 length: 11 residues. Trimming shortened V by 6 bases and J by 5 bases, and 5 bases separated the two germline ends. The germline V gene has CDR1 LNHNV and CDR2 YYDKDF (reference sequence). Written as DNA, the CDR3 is TGTGCCACCAGTCTGAACAATGAGCAGTTCTTC. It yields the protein CATSLNNEQFF.

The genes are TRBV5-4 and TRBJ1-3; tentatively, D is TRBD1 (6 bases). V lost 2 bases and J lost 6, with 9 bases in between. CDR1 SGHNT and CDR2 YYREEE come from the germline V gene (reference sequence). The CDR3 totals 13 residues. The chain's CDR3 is CASSLQGENTIYF. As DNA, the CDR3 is TGTGCCAGCAGCTTACAGGGAGAAAACACCATATATTTT.

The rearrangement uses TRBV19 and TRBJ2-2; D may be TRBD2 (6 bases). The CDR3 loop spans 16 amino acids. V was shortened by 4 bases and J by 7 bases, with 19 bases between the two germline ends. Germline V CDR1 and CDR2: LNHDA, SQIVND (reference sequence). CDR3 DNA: TGTGCCAGTAGTACGCAGACCGGGGGAGGAGGCGGGGAGCTGTTTTTT. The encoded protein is CASSTQTGGGGGELFF.

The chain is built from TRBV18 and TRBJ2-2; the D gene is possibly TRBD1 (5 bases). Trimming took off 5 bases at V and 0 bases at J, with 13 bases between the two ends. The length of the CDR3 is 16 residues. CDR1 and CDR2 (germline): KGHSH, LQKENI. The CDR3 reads CASSTDSYSNTGELFF. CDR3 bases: TGTGCCAGCTCAACCGACAGCTATTCGAACACCGGGGAGCTGTTTTTT.

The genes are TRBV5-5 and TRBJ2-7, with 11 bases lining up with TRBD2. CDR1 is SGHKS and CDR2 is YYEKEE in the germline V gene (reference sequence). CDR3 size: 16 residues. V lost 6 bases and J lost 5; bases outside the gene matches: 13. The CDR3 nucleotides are TGTGCCAGCAACAAGATGACTAGCGGGACGTATCACGAGCAGTACTTC. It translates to CASNKMTSGTYHEQYF.

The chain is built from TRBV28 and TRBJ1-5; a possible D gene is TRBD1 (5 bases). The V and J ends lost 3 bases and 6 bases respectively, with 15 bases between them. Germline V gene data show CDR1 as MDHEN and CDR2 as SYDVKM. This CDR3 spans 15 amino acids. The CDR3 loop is CASSLWEGAGQPQHF. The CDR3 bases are TGTGCCAGCAGTTTGTGGGAAGGGGCGGGTCAGCCCCAGCATTTT.

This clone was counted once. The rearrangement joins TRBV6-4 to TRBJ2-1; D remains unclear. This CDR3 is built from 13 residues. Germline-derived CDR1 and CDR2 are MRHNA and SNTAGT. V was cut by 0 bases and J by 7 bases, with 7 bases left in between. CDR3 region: CASSDSAQNEQFF. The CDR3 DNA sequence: TGTGCCAGCAGTGACTCTGCCCAGAATGAGCAGTTCTTC.

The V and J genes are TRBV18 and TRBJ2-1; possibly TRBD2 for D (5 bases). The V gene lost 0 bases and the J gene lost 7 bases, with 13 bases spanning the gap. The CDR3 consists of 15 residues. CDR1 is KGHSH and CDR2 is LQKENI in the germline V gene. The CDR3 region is CASSPPLATRNEQFF. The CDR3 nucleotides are TGTGCCAGCTCACCACCGCTAGCTACCAGGAATGAGCAGTTCTTC.

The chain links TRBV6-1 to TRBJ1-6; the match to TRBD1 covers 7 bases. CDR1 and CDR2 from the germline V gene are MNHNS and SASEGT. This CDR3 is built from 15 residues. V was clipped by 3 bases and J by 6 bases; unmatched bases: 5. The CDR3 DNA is TGTGCCAGCAGTGAGGTGGGACAGTCTAATTCACCCCTCCACTTT. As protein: CASSEVGQSNSPLHF.

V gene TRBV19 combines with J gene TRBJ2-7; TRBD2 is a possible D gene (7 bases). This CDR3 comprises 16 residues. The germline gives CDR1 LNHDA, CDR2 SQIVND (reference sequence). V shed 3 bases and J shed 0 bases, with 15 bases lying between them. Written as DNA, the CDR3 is TGTGCCAGTAGTATTGGGGGGGGCCAAAGCTCCTACGAGCAGTACTTC. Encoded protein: CASSIGGGQSSYEQYF.